This T cell receptor (beta chain) was captured in a study of cytomegalovirus exposure and HLA in healthy donors. The PCR had 60 Vbeta and 13 Jbeta primers. Generated by immunoSEQ multiplex PCR, the TCRdb table keeps only in-frame clones and is missing some. The sample lists over 150,000 clones; around 68% were seen once. Unmatched junction bases numbered 8, after V lost 5 bases and J lost 6 bases. Germline CDR1 and CDR2: SGHTA and FQGTGA. The CDR3 runs to 15 residues. This chain links TRBV7-3 with TRBJ2-2; 8 nucleotides agree with TRBD1. The specimen sequenced was PBMCs. The receptor's source is a woman in her 40s in good health and CMV-seropositive. For the CDR3, the DNA is TGTGCCAGCAGCGTCCAGGGGGCGGGCGCCGGGGAGCTGTTTTTT. It is translated as CASSVQGAGAGELFF.